The sequence of this T cell receptor beta chain was determined in a study of CD8+ T cells in alopecia areata. Study overall: A regimen of oral tofacitinib, 5 to 10 mg twice daily, was given to treated patients.

RNA extraction and reverse transcription yielded cDNA as sequencing template. Using immunoSEQ multiplex PCR, the repertoire was profiled, and TCRdb retains in-frame clones only, with some absent. The sample consists of 140,000 to 150,000 clones, roughly 61% of them appearing once. CDR3 size: 15 residues. Germline loops: CDR1 SQVTM, CDR2 ANQGSEA. Peripheral blood and lesional scalp punch biopsies came from alopecia areata patients. This TCR derives from a human donor with alopecia areata. The sequenced sample was CD4+ T cells sorted from blood, obtained at week 0. The chain has TRBV29-1 and TRBJ1-2, with D possibly being TRBD1 (6 bases). This CDR3 reads CRPGSTGKRIDGYTF. The CDR3 DNA reads as TGCAGACCTGGGTCTACAGGGAAGAGGATCGATGGCTACACCTTC.